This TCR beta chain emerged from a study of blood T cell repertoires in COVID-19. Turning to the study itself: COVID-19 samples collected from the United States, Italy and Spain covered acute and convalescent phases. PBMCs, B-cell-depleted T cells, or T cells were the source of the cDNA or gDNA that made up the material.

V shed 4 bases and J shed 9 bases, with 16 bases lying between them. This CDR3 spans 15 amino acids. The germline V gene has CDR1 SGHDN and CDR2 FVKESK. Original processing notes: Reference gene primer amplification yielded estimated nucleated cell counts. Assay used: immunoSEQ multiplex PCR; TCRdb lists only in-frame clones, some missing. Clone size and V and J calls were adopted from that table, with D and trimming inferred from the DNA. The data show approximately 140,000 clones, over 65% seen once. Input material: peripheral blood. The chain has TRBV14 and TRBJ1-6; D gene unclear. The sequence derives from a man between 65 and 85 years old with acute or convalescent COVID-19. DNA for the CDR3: TGTGCCAGCAGCCTATGGGCCTCAGCAAGTTCACCCCTCCACTTT. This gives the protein CASSLWASASSPLHF.